The T cell receptor (beta chain) under discussion was sequenced for a study of T cells in Graves' hyperthyroidism and ophthalmopathy. Findings and limits, study-wide: Most thyroid clonotypes expanded above 0.001 were also detected in blood.

What was amplified from RNA transcripts were TCR beta CDR3 regions. The primer set for the first-round RT-PCR of the TCR CDR3 was HTBI. MiXCR was run by TCRdb on the multiplex PCR reads, yielding one entry per CDR3 protein. The repertoire holds a few hundred thousand distinct CDR3 sequences, with 17% as singletons. This clonotype was seen ten or more times. Its target is unknown. This TCR was recovered from a woman younger than 35 with Graves' ophthalmopathy. The sample was blood.

CDR3 coding DNA: TGCGCCAGCAGCCAAGAGGGACTAGCCTCCTACGAGCAGTACTTC. This translates into CASSQEGLASYEQYF. The chain combines TRBV4-1 with TRBJ2-7; TRBD2 matches at 9 bases. The CDR3 sequence is 15 residues long. V shed 0 bases and J 0 bases; nucleotides not matched to a gene: 0. In germline, CDR1 is MGHRA, CDR2 YSYEKL.